The 28 T cell receptor beta chains presented below share a single source sample, sequenced in a study of cytomegalovirus exposure and HLA in healthy donors. Produced via immunoSEQ multiplex PCR; TCRdb's table is partial and in-frame only. The sample records 160,000 or so clones, about 88% being singletons. The sequencing input was PBMCs. The source of these receptors is a young man in good health and CMV-seronegative.

This chain uses TRBV4-1 with TRBJ1-1; 8 positions agree with TRBD1. This CDR3 has 17 amino acids. The junction had 13 bases not matched to a gene; V was cut back by 3 bases and J by 4 bases. Germline loops: CDR1 MGHRA, CDR2 YSYEKL. This chain's CDR3 is CASSQTGRGQVGTEAFF. CDR3 in DNA: TGCGCCAGCAGCCAGACCGGCAGGGGACAGGTAGGCACTGAAGCTTTCTTT.

V usage is TRBV18 and J usage is TRBJ2-3; tentatively, D is TRBD2 (7 bases). The V end lost 2 bases, the J end lost 5 bases, and 14 bases lay between the germline ends. Germline assignment: CDR1 KGHSH and CDR2 LQKENI. This CDR3 is 15 amino acids long. CDR3 sequence reads: CASSPTGGPQDTQYF. CDR3 DNA: TGTGCCAGCTCACCAACCGGGGGGCCACAAGATACGCAGTATTTT. The variable domain in full, completed from reference TRBV18 and TRBJ2-3, reads NAGVMQNPRHLVRRRGQEARLRCSPMKGHSHVYWYRQLPEEGLKFMVYLQKENIIDESGMPKERFSAEFPKEGPSILRIQQVVRGDSAAYFCASSPTGGPQDTQYFGPGTRLTVL.

This chain uses TRBV19 with TRBJ1-5, with 8 positions matching TRBD1. Unmatched junction bases numbered 9, after V lost 7 bases and J lost 4 bases. The CDR3 has 15 amino acids. Germline-derived CDR1 and CDR2 are LNHDA and SQIVND (reference sequence). The CDR3 region is CASTQGGTLNQPQHF. For the CDR3, the DNA is TGTGCCAGTACACAGGGGGGAACCCTAAATCAGCCCCAGCATTTT. Combining the CDR3 with reference TRBV19 and TRBJ1-5 gives the whole variable domain DGGITQSPKYLFRKEGQNVTLSCEQNLNHDAMYWYRQDPGQGLRLIYYSQIVNDFQKGDIAEGYSVSREKKESFPLTVTSAQKNPTAFYLCASTQGGTLNQPQHFGDGTRLSIL.

V and J are TRBV2 and TRBJ2-3, with D perhaps TRBD1 (5 bases). V lost 1 base to trimming and J lost 12 bases, with 11 bases between them. The CDR3 has 12 amino acids. Germline assignment: CDR1 SNHLY and CDR2 FYNNEI. In DNA form, the CDR3 reads TGTGCCAGCAGTGAAGGACAGAGAGCTCAGTATTTT. The encoded protein is CASSEGQRAQYF.

The CDR3 spells CASSITTGLASYEQYF. The CDR3 coding sequence is TGTGCCAGCAGCATAACAACGGGACTCGCCTCCTACGAGCAGTACTTC. The chain recombines TRBV28 with TRBJ2-7, with D possibly matching TRBD2 (6 bases). V was trimmed by 6 bases and J by 0 bases, leaving 18 bases between them. Germline V gene data show CDR1 as MDHEN and CDR2 as SYDVKM. CDR3 length: 16 residues.

This chain uses TRBV6-5 with TRBJ2-1; D call uncertain. This CDR3 has 15 residues. CDR1 and CDR2 (germline): MNHEY, SVGAGI. Deletions cut 0 bases from V and 6 bases from J, with 12 bases between. The chain's CDR3 is CASSYSTAGLNEQFF. Here the CDR3 DNA reads TGTGCCAGCAGTTACTCGACGGCAGGCCTCAATGAGCAGTTCTTC.

The V call is TRBV6-5, the J call TRBJ1-1, with D unresolved. The germline CDR1 and CDR2 sequences are MNHEY and SVGAGI. V was shortened by 2 bases and J by 5 bases, with 12 bases between the two germline ends. The CDR3 loop spans 14 amino acids. CDR3 in DNA: TGTGCCAGCAGTTACGGGCCTGGTGGGACTGAAGCTTTCTTT. Translated, it gives CASSYGPGGTEAFF.

V is TRBV6-5 and J is TRBJ1-1; a weak D match, TRBD1 (6 bases). Germline values: CDR1 MNHEY, CDR2 SVGAGI. Trimming took 3 bases from V and 3 from J, leaving 11 bases between them. This CDR3 contains 14 residues. CDR3: CASSYRTEHTEAFF. For the CDR3, the DNA is TGTGCCAGCAGTTATAGGACAGAACACACTGAAGCTTTCTTT.

The chain is built from TRBV28 and TRBJ1-2; possibly TRBD1 for D (6 bases). CDR1 is MDHEN and CDR2 is SYDVKM in the germline V gene. This CDR3 comprises 15 residues. Trimming cost V 2 bases and J 0 bases, with 10 bases left between them. The CDR3 DNA reads as TGTGCCAGCAGTTTAAGGGGGATTTCTAACTATGGCTACACCTTC. It yields the protein CASSLRGISNYGYTF.

CDR3 in DNA: TGTGCCTCGGACGGCGGGATCTCCTACGAGCAGTACTTC. It encodes CASDGGISYEQYF. This chain uses TRBV28 with TRBJ2-7; maybe TRBD2 (6 bases). Germline V lookup: CDR1 MDHEN, CDR2 SYDVKM. Trimming pared 11 bases from V and 0 bases from J, leaving 14 bases between. The CDR3 extends over 13 amino acids. The full variable domain, completed using reference TRBV28 and TRBJ2-7, is DVKVTQSSRYLVKRTGEKVFLECVQDMDHENMFWYRQDPGLGLRLIYFSYDVKMKEKGDIPEGYSVSREKKERFSLILESASTNQTSMYLCASDGGISYEQYFGPGTRLTVT.

This chain joins TRBV10-1 and TRBJ2-5, with a weak D call TRBD2 (5 bases). The CDR3 loop spans 13 amino acids. The germline V gene has CDR1 WNHNN and CDR2 SYGVQD (reference sequence). Trimming removed 5 bases at V and 4 bases at J, with 11 bases between. CDR3 region: CASSPGFRETQYF. The CDR3 nucleotides are TGCGCCAGCAGTCCGGGGTTTAGAGAGACCCAGTACTTC.

The J gene is TRBJ1-3, the V gene TRBV27; a weak D match, TRBD1 (6 bases). CDR1 MNHEY and CDR2 SMNVEV come from the germline V gene (reference sequence). The V end was cut by 3 bases, the J end by 1 base, with 7 bases between. The CDR3 is 14 amino acids. CDR3 nucleotide sequence: TGTGCCAGCAGTTTTACAGGGTCTGGAAACACCATATATTTT. It specifies CASSFTGSGNTIYF.

The chain has TRBV5-6 and TRBJ2-3; 16 bases match TRBD2. The CDR3 consists of 15 residues. V shed 7 bases, J shed 5 bases, and the junction held 4 bases outside the gene matches. Germline V gives CDR1 SGHDT, CDR2 YYEEEE. The CDR3 loop is CASGTSGRAGDTQYF. In DNA form, the CDR3 reads TGTGCCAGCGGGACTAGCGGGAGGGCCGGAGATACGCAGTATTTT.

The chain is built from TRBV7-8 and TRBJ1-1, with unresolved D. V lost 7 bases, J lost 5 bases, and 17 bases lay in between. The germline gives CDR1 SGHVS, CDR2 FQNEAQ. The CDR3 has 14 amino acids. The chain's CDR3 is CASIPGLGRTEAFF. The CDR3 coding sequence is TGTGCCAGCATCCCTGGGTTAGGGAGGACTGAAGCTTTCTTT.

The gene calls are TRBV5-1 and TRBJ1-1, with a tentative D call TRBD1 (5 bases). V was shortened by 2 bases and J by 1 base, with 24 bases between the two germline ends. There are 19 residues in the CDR3. In germline, CDR1 is SGHRS, CDR2 YFSETQ. CDR3 protein: CASSFVPFVSAGQNTEAFF. The DNA for the CDR3 is TGCGCCAGCAGCTTTGTCCCATTTGTATCCGCAGGGCAGAACACTGAAGCTTTCTTT. Full variable domain (rest looked up from reference TRBV5-1 and TRBJ1-1): KAGVTQTPRYLIKTRGQQVTLSCSPISGHRSVSWYQQTPGQGLQFLFEYFSETQRNKGNFPGRFSGRQFSNSRSEMNVSTLELGDSALYLCASSFVPFVSAGQNTEAFFGQGTRLTVV.

This clone occurred once. The chain links TRBV7-8 to TRBJ1-5, with a possible D match to TRBD1 (6 bases). V was pared by 4 bases and J by 8 bases, with 12 bases between. CDR3 size: 13 residues. Germline lookup yields CDR1 SGHVS and CDR2 FQNEAQ. DNA for the CDR3: TGTGCCAGCAGCTCATCAGGGGAGAAGCCCCAGCATTTT. Protein sequence: CASSSSGEKPQHF.

The chain couples TRBV28 to TRBJ2-4; 10 positions agree with TRBD1. Germline-derived CDR1 and CDR2 are MDHEN and SYDVKM. This CDR3 has 14 amino acids. V lost 5 bases and J lost 9; bases outside the gene matches: 7. As DNA, the CDR3 is TGTGCCAGCAGTATGGGACAGGGGCTGGGCATTCAGTACTTC. Translated: CASSMGQGLGIQYF.

This clone occurred a few times. The chain recombines TRBV7-9 with TRBJ2-2, with 8 bases identical to TRBD1. Per germline, CDR1 SEHNR and CDR2 FQNEAQ (reference sequence). CDR3 length: 17 amino acids. The V and J ends lost 5 bases and 4 bases, in that order; junction bases with no gene match: 12. The CDR3 loop reads CASSAPAGQGVTGELFF. CDR3 in DNA: TGTGCCAGCAGCGCCCCTGCCGGACAGGGTGTCACCGGGGAGCTGTTTTTT.

The chain recombines TRBV4-2 with TRBJ2-1, with 12 nucleotides matching TRBD2. The CDR3 has 16 amino acids. V lost 1 base and J lost 10; bases outside the gene matches: 8. Germline V lookup: CDR1 LGHNA, CDR2 YNFKEQ. CDR3: CASSQGILAGGDEQFF. The CDR3, as DNA: TGTGCCAGCAGCCAAGGTATCCTAGCGGGAGGGGACGAGCAGTTCTTC.

The chain joins TRBV6-5 to TRBJ2-1, with TRBD1 as a possible D gene (6 bases). Trimming removed 7 bases at V and 5 bases at J, with 15 bases between. The CDR3 length is 14 residues. CDR1 and CDR2 from the germline V gene are MNHEY and SVGAGI. CDR3 bases: TGTGCCAGCAAACCGGGACACTCAAACAATGAGCAGTTCTTC. It codes for CASKPGHSNNEQFF.

This clone was seen only once. V and J are TRBV4-1 and TRBJ1-2; 9 nucleotides align to TRBD1. V lost 3 bases, J lost 5 bases, and 7 bases stayed unmatched. This CDR3 is 15 amino acids long. Germline CDR1 reads MGHRA; CDR2 reads YSYEKL. This CDR3 reads CASSQSDRGGYGYTF. The CDR3 coding sequence is TGCGCCAGCAGCCAGTCGGACAGGGGAGGATATGGCTACACCTTC.

The chain carries TRBV2 and TRBJ2-2; D remains unclear. V was pared by 1 base and J by 7 bases, with 10 bases between. This CDR3 region has 14 residues. Germline V gene lookup returns CDR1 SNHLY and CDR2 FYNNEI. CDR3: CASSEGIVGGELFF. The CDR3 nucleotides read TGTGCCAGCAGTGAAGGTATCGTCGGCGGGGAGCTGTTTTTT.

This clone was counted only a few times. The CDR3 reads CASRGPGQGQYEQYV. CDR3 DNA: TGTGCCAGCAGGGGACCGGGACAGGGGCAATACGAGCAGTACGTC. V gene TRBV5-8 combines with J gene TRBJ2-7; 10 bases fit TRBD1. J lost 4 bases, V lost 5 bases, and 9 bases had no gene match. CDR3 length: 15 residues. CDR1 and CDR2 (germline): SGHTS, YDEGEE.

This chain joins TRBV27 and TRBJ1-5; D possibly corresponds to TRBD1 (5 bases). This CDR3 contains 14 residues. Between the trimmed V and J ends, which lost 1 base and 8 bases, there was a span of 12 bases. The V gene's germline CDR1 is MNHEY and CDR2 SMNVEV (reference sequence). CDR3 in amino acids: CASSLWGPTEPQHF. CDR3 nucleotide sequence: TGTGCCAGCAGTTTATGGGGCCCGACGGAGCCCCAGCATTTT.

This clone was observed a few times. V and J are TRBV11-3 and TRBJ2-1; 9 positions match TRBD2. This CDR3 spans 15 amino acids. The ends lost 0 bases at V and 8 bases at J; junction bases unmatched: 5. In germline, CDR1 is SGHNT, CDR2 YENEEA. The chain's CDR3 is CASSLELAGRDEQFF. In DNA form, the CDR3 reads TGTGCCAGCAGCTTAGAGCTAGCGGGGCGAGATGAGCAGTTCTTC. Together with reference TRBV11-3 and TRBJ2-1, the CDR3 gives the full variable domain: EAGVVQSPRYKIIEKKQPVAFWCNPISGHNTLYWYLQNLGQGPELLIRYENEEAVDDSQLPKDRFSAERLKGVDSTLKIQPAELGDSAVYLCASSLELAGRDEQFFGPGTRLTVL.

The chain has TRBV5-4 and TRBJ2-7; D is possibly TRBD2 (6 bases). The V and J ends lost 0 bases and 0 bases respectively, with 7 bases between them. The CDR3 has 14 residues. Germline V gene lookup returns CDR1 SGHNT and CDR2 YYREEE (reference sequence). CDR3 coding DNA: TGTGCCAGCAGCTTGGCGGGGGTCTCCTACGAGCAGTACTTC. Protein product: CASSLAGVSYEQYF.

This chain links TRBV6-5 with TRBJ1-2, with a tentative D call TRBD1 (5 bases). Trimming took 2 bases from V and 8 from J, leaving 12 bases between them. Germline loops: CDR1 MNHEY, CDR2 SVGAGI. The CDR3 length is 13 residues. Here the CDR3 reads CASSYQGLWGYTF. CDR3 DNA: TGTGCCAGCAGTTACCAGGGTCTGTGGGGCTACACCTTC.

The CDR3 DNA is TGTGCCAGCAGTCGACAGGGGAACACTGAAGCTTTCTTT. Translating it yields CASSRQGNTEAFF. The V and J genes are TRBV7-2 and TRBJ1-1; 7 nucleotides line up with TRBD1. The CDR3 runs to 13 residues. Germline V CDR1 and CDR2: SGHTA, FQGNSA. V lost 6 bases, J lost 1 base, and 2 bases stayed unmatched.